These 10 T cell receptor beta chains came from one sample sequenced in a study of T cell responses to AZD1222 COVID-19 vaccine. The data were produced by immunoSEQ multiplex PCR, yet TCRdb's version contains in-frame clones alone and is incomplete. The table shows about 180,000 clones, with about 89% occurring only once. The sample here was peripheral blood, taken on day 0 of AZD1222 vaccination. These receptors all stem from an adult in good health.

The chain recombines TRBV9 with TRBJ1-2; tentative D call: TRBD1 (6 bases). The CDR3 covers 15 residues. V was clipped by 3 bases and J by 7 bases, with 19 bases between them. Germline V gene data show CDR1 as SGDLS and CDR2 as YYNGEE. In nucleotides, the CDR3 is TGTGCCAGCAGCGCAACAGGGTACAGCCTTTCTGGCTACACCTTC. Protein product: CASSATGYSLSGYTF.

This clone has only a few counts. The chain combines TRBV6-2 or TRBV6-3 with TRBJ2-1; no clear D gene. The V gene's germline CDR1 is MNHEY and CDR2 SVGEGT. There are 15 residues in the CDR3. The V end was cut by 2 bases, the J end by 5 bases, with 13 bases between. The chain's CDR3 is CASSYTPSANNEQFF. CDR3 sequence (DNA): TGTGCCAGCAGTTACACACCATCAGCCAACAATGAGCAGTTCTTC.

In this sample, this clone turned up a few times. At the DNA level, this CDR3 is encoded by other sequences in the same sample as well. The chain carries TRBV19 and TRBJ1-1, with D tentatively TRBD1 (5 bases). The V and J ends lost 3 bases and 0 bases respectively, with 8 bases between them. Germline CDR1 is LNHDA and CDR2 is SQIVND (reference sequence). The length of the CDR3 is 14 residues. The CDR3 sequence: CASSITGVNTEAFF. DNA for the CDR3: TGTGCCAGTAGTATTACAGGCGTGAACACTGAAGCTTTCTTT.

This chain uses TRBV7-2 with TRBJ2-1, with D unresolved. The ends were cut back, 2 bases at V and 6 bases at J, with 11 bases in the middle. The CDR3 runs to 14 residues. Germline assignment: CDR1 SGHTA and CDR2 FQGNSA. The CDR3 region has the DNA TGTGCCAGCAGCTTACAGGCTTTGGGCAATGAGCAGTTCTTC. It translates to CASSLQALGNEQFF.

The chain recombines TRBV19 with TRBJ2-3, with D possibly called TRBD1 or TRBD2 (5 bases each). CDR3 length: 14 amino acids. Deletions cut 7 bases from V and 3 bases from J, with 14 bases between. From germline, CDR1 is LNHDA and CDR2 SQIVND (reference sequence). The CDR3 sequence is CASMPSGRTDTQYF. The CDR3 nucleotides read TGTGCCAGTATGCCCTCGGGACGTACAGATACGCAGTATTTT. Drawing the rest from reference TRBV19 and TRBJ2-3, the complete variable domain is DGGITQSPKYLFRKEGQNVTLSCEQNLNHDAMYWYRQDPGQGLRLIYYSQIVNDFQKGDIAEGYSVSREKKESFPLTVTSAQKNPTAFYLCASMPSGRTDTQYFGPGTRLTVL.

This clone has more than one count but fewer than ten. V usage is TRBV5-1 and J usage is TRBJ1-4; no clear D gene. V was shortened by 0 bases and J by 8 bases, with 14 bases between the two germline ends. CDR1 is SGHRS and CDR2 is YFSETQ in the germline V gene. This CDR3 has 15 residues. CDR3 nucleotides: TGCGCCAGCAGCTTGGATAGCTCCGGTGGGGAAAAACTGTTTTTT. Protein product: CASSLDSSGGEKLFF.

The V call is TRBV5-4, the J call TRBJ2-2, with TRBD1 as a possible D gene (5 bases). The CDR3 is made up of 12 amino acids. V shed 1 base and J shed 7 bases, with 5 bases lying between them. The germline V gene has CDR1 SGHNT and CDR2 YYREEE (reference sequence). The CDR3 protein is CASSLRGGELFF. The CDR3 coding sequence is TGTGCCAGCAGCTTGAGGGGCGGGGAGCTGTTTTTT.

This clone was picked up one time. The rearrangement uses TRBV14 and TRBJ2-1; TRBD1 is a possible D gene (5 bases). V was shortened by 2 bases and J by 6 bases, with 20 bases between the two germline ends. CDR1 is SGHDN, CDR2 FVKESK, per germline. The CDR3 loop spans 17 amino acids. This chain's CDR3 is CASSQTIDGARRNEQFF. DNA of the CDR3: TGTGCCAGCAGCCAAACGATCGATGGGGCACGACGCAATGAGCAGTTCTTC.

The V and J genes are TRBV24-1 and TRBJ1-3; D uncertain. Germline CDR1 reads KGHDR; CDR2 reads SFDVKD. Trimming shortened V by 3 bases and J by 7 bases, and 6 bases separated the two germline ends. The CDR3 is 12 residues long. CDR3 protein: CATSDALNTIYF. The CDR3 DNA follows: TGTGCCACCAGTGATGCGTTGAACACCATATATTTT.

For the CDR3, the DNA is TGTGCCTGGAGTGACTTAAGGGGAGCTGGGGCCAACGTCCTGACTTTC. Amino acids: CAWSDLRGAGANVLTF. The rearrangement uses TRBV30 and TRBJ2-6; D is tentatively TRBD1 or TRBD2 (5 bases each). This CDR3 has 16 amino acids. Trimming removed 1 base at V and 2 bases at J, with 12 bases between. The germline gives CDR1 GTSNPN, CDR2 SVGIG (reference sequence).